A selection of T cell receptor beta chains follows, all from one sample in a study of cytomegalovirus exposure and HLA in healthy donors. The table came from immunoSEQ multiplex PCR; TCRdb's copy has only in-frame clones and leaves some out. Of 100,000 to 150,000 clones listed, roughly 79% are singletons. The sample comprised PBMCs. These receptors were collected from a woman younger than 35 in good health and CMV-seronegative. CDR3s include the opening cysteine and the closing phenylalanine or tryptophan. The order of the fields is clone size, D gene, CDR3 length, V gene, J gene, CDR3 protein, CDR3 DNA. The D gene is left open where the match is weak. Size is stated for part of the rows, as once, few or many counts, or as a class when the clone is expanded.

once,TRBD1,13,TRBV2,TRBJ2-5,CASGTAPGETQYF,TGTGCCAGCGGGACAGCCCCAGGAGAGACCCAGTACTTC
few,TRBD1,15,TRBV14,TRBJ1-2,CASSLLPRDRAGYTF,TGTGCCAGCAGCCTTCTCCCCAGGGACAGGGCTGGCTACACCTTC
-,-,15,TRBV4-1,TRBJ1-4,CASSQFPGGSEKLFF,TGCGCCAGCAGCCAATTCCCGGGAGGGAGTGAAAAACTGTTTTTT
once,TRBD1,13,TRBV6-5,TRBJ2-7,CASSYDRDYEQYF,TGTGCCAGCAGTTACGACAGGGACTACGAGCAGTACTTC
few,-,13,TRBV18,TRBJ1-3,CASTDSSGNTIYF,TGTGCCAGCACGGACAGCTCTGGAAACACCATATATTTT
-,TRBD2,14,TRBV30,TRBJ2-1,CVGAGRSLYNEQFF,TGTGTAGGGGCCGGGAGGTCGCTTTACAATGAGCAGTTCTTC
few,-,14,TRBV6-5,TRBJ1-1,CASSYAYWSTEAFF,TGTGCCAGCAGTTACGCGTATTGGAGCACTGAAGCTTTCTTT
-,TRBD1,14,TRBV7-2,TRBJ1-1,CASSLDRGDTEAFF,TGTGCCAGCAGCTTAGACAGGGGAGACACTGAAGCTTTCTTT
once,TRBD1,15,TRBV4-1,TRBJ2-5,CASSRRTGEGETQYF,TGCGCCAGCAGCCGCCGAACAGGGGAAGGGGAGACCCAGTACTTC
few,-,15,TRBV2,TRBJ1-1,CASSEAGDGTTEAFF,TGTGCCAGCAGTGAAGCGGGAGACGGTACCACTGAAGCTTTCTTT
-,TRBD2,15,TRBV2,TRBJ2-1,CASIPRTSGYNEQFF,TGTGCCAGCATCCCCCGGACTAGCGGGTACAATGAGCAGTTCTTC
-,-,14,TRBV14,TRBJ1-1,CASSQETGNTEAFF,TGTGCCAGCAGCCAAGAGACAGGGAACACTGAAGCTTTCTTT
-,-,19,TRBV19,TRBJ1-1,CASSIDFRTVDRMNTEAFF,TGTGCCAGTAGTATAGACTTTAGGACAGTGGATCGAATGAACACTGAAGCTTTCTTT
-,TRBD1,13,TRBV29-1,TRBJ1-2,CSAPSSGGYGYTF,TGCAGCGCCCCCAGTTCAGGGGGATATGGCTACACCTTC
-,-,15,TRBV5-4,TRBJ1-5,CASSSNAGAREPQHF,TGTGCCAGCAGCTCGAACGCAGGGGCGAGAGAGCCCCAGCATTTT
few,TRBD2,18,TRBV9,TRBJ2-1,CASSVGGLAGARYNEQFF,TGTGCCAGCAGCGTAGGCGGGCTAGCGGGAGCACGCTACAATGAGCAGTTCTTC
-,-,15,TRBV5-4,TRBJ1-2,CASSFQGRRSYGYTF,TGTGCCAGCAGCTTCCAGGGGCGAAGGAGCTATGGCTACACCTTC
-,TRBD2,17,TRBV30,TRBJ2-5,CAWSVGRTSGSGETQYF,TGTGCCTGGAGTGTTGGGAGGACTAGCGGGAGTGGAGAGACCCAGTACTTC
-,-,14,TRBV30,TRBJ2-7,CACARSEVALEQYF,TGTGCCTGCGCAAGAAGCGAGGTGGCTCTCGAGCAGTACTTC
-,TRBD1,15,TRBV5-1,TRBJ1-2,CASSLWGQGDYGYTF,TGCGCCAGCAGCTTGTGGGGACAGGGGGACTATGGCTACACCTTC
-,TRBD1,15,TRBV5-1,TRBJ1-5,CASSSGTGGTQPQHF,TGCGCCAGCAGCTCCGGGACAGGGGGCACCCAGCCCCAGCATTTT
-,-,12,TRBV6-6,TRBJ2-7,CASSREFDEQYF,TGTGCCAGCAGCCGAGAATTTGACGAGCAGTACTTC
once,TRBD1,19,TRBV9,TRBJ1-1,CASSAYWGGQGDRRTEAFF,TGTGCCAGCAGCGCCTATTGGGGGGGACAGGGGGACAGGCGCACTGAAGCTTTCTTT
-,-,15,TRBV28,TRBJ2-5,CASSSIGRNQETQYF,TGTGCCAGCAGTTCGATAGGGAGGAACCAAGAGACCCAGTACTTC
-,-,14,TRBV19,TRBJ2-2,CASSMGGRTGELFF,TGTGCCAGTAGTATGGGTGGGAGGACCGGGGAGCTGTTTTTT
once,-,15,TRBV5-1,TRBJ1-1,CASSLDLGGRTEAFF,TGCGCCAGCAGCTTGGACTTGGGGGGTCGGACTGAAGCTTTCTTT
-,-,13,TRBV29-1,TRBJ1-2,CSVEYGPAGGYTF,TGCAGCGTTGAATACGGCCCGGCGGGTGGCTACACCTTC
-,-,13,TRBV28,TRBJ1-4,CASLGGDNEKLFF,TGTGCCAGCCTCGGGGGGGATAATGAAAAACTGTTTTTT
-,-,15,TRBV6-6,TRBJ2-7,CASSYSRGTSYEQYF,TGTGCCAGCAGTTACTCGAGGGGGACGTCCTACGAGCAGTACTTC
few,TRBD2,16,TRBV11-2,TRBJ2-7,CASSSPGGRISDEQYF,TGTGCCAGCAGCTCCCCCGGCGGGAGGATCTCTGACGAGCAGTACTTC
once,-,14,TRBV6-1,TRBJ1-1,CASRRSEGGTEAFF,TGTGCCAGCAGGCGATCGGAGGGCGGCACTGAAGCTTTCTTT
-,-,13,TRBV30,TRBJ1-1,CAWSTVLNTEAFF,TGTGCCTGGAGTACGGTACTGAACACTGAAGCTTTCTTT
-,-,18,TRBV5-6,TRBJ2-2,CASSLARVGIRAIGELFF,TGTGCCAGCAGCTTGGCCCGGGTAGGGATCAGGGCGATCGGGGAGCTGTTTTTT
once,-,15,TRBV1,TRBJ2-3,CTSSQDKGLPDTQYF,TGCACCAGCAGCCAAGATAAGGGACTACCAGATACGCAGTATTTT
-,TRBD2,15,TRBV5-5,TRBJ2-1,CASSLSLAGYNEQFF,TGTGCCAGCAGCTTGTCACTAGCGGGATACAATGAGCAGTTCTTC
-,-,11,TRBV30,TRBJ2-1,CACERNNEQFF,TGTGCCTGTGAGCGGAACAATGAGCAGTTCTTC
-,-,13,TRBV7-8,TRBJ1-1,CASSLRRYTEAFF,TGTGCCAGCAGCTTAAGGAGGTACACTGAAGCTTTCTTT
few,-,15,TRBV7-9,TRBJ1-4,CASSSTGHNNEKLFF,TGTGCCAGCAGCTCCACGGGACACAATAATGAAAAACTGTTTTTT
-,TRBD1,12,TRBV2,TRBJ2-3,CASRTGDLTQYF,TGTGCCAGCAGAACAGGGGACCTGACGCAGTATTTT
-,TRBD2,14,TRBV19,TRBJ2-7,CASSMGLAGYEQYF,TGTGCCAGTAGTATGGGACTAGCGGGCTACGAGCAGTACTTC
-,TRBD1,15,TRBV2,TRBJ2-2,CASSGQGADTGELFF,TGTGCCAGCAGCGGACAGGGGGCCGACACCGGGGAGCTGTTTTTT
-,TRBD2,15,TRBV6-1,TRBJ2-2,CASSEKAGGAGELFF,TGTGCCAGCAGTGAAAAGGCGGGAGGGGCCGGGGAGCTGTTTTTT
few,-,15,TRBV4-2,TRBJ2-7,CASSQGGQDPYEQYF,TGTGCCAGCAGCCAAGGGGGGCAGGATCCCTACGAGCAGTACTTC
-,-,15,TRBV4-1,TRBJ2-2,CASSQFAGATGELFF,TGCGCCAGCAGCCAATTCGCGGGGGCCACCGGGGAGCTGTTTTTT
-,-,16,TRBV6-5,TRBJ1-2,CASSSGPGRESYGYTF,TGTGCCAGCAGTTCTGGCCCGGGTAGGGAGAGCTATGGCTACACCTTC
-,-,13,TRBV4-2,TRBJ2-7,CASSQDYSYEQYF,TGTGCCAGCAGCCAAGATTATTCCTACGAGCAGTACTTC
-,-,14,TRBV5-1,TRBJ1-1,CASSTDGRNTEAFF,TGCGCCAGCAGCACGGACGGGAGGAACACTGAAGCTTTCTTT
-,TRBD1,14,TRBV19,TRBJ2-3,CASSSNRGTDTQYF,TGTGCCAGTAGTAGTAACAGGGGTACAGATACGCAGTATTTT
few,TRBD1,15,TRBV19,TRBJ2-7,CASSFAGQGKGEQYF,TGTGCCAGTAGTTTCGCGGGACAGGGGAAGGGCGAGCAGTACTTC
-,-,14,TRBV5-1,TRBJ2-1,CASSLDPFYNEQFF,TGCGCCAGCAGCTTGGATCCTTTCTACAATGAGCAGTTCTTC
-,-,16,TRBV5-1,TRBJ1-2,CASSLDLDSGNYGYTF,TGCGCCAGCAGCTTGGATTTGGACAGCGGAAACTATGGCTACACCTTC
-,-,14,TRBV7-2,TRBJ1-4,CASSQGGQSEKLFF,TGTGCCAGCAGCCAGGGTGGACAGTCGGAAAAACTGTTTTTT
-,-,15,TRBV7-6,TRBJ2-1,CASSAHGAVTNEQFF,TGTGCCAGCAGCGCCCACGGAGCGGTCACTAATGAGCAGTTCTTC
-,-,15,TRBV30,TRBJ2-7,CAWSAPRRARYEQYF,TGTGCCTGGAGTGCCCCCAGGAGGGCCCGCTACGAGCAGTACTTC
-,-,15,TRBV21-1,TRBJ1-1,CASSPTAPEDTEAFF,TGTGCCAGCAGCCCCACAGCGCCGGAGGACACTGAAGCTTTCTTT
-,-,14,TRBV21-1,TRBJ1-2,CASSSTDRAYGYTF,TGTGCCAGCAGCAGCACCGACAGGGCCTATGGCTACACCTTC
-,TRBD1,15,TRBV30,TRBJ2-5,CAWSRGTPGVETQYF,TGTGCCTGGAGCAGGGGGACCCCTGGCGTGGAGACCCAGTACTTC
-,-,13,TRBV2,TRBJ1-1,CASAGITNTEAFF,TGTGCCAGCGCCGGGATTACTAACACTGAAGCTTTCTTT
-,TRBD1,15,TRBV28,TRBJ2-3,CAIRIPGQVRDTQYF,TGTGCCATTCGGATACCGGGACAGGTGAGAGATACGCAGTATTTT
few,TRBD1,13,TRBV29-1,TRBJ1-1,CSVEGDRDTEAFF,TGCAGCGTTGAAGGGGACAGGGACACTGAAGCTTTCTTT